A selection of T cell receptor beta chains follows, all from one sample in a study of read filtering for tumor transcriptome and immune sequencing. TCRdb analysed the reads with MiXCR anew, one entry per CDR3 protein. Seen here are more than 45,000 distinct CDR3 sequences, 9% to 15% observed once, and the top ten hold roughly 16%. The sample consisted of a population of CD138-negative cells sorted from bone marrow. These receptors came from a donor at least 40 years old with multiple myeloma. Both conserved end residues are part of each CDR3. D genes are given only for firm matches. Only some rows state a clone size, as once, few, many or a class for expanded clones.

>many|TRBJ2-1|.|TRBV6-5
CASSFYNEQFF
TGTGCCAGCAGCTTCTACAATGAGCAGTTCTTC
>many|TRBJ2-1|TRBD2|TRBV5-1
CASSLDASGVFDNEQFF
TGCGCCAGCAGCTTGGACGCCAGCGGGGTTTTCGACAATGAGCAGTTCTTC
>many|TRBJ2-5|TRBD1|TRBV2
CASRGQGVGQETQYF
TGTGCCAGCAGGGGACAGGGGGTCGGGCAAGAGACCCAGTACTTC
>many|TRBJ1-5|.|TRBV20-1
CSARRVGNQPQHF
TGCAGTGCTAGAAGGGTAGGGAACCAGCCCCAGCATTTT
>many|TRBJ2-1|.|TRBV2
CASRGRRQFF
TGTGCCAGCAGAGGACGAAGGCAGTTCTTC
>many|TRBJ2-1|.|TRBV7-9
CASSLVGPDGYNEQFF
TGTGCCAGCAGCTTAGTCGGTCCCGATGGGTACAATGAGCAGTTCTTC
>many|TRBJ1-5|TRBD1|TRBV20-1
CSAPAAGGSNQPQHF
TGCAGTGCGCCAGCTGCAGGGGGTAGCAATCAGCCCCAGCATTTT
>few|TRBJ2-2|.|TRBV5-1
CASSLGGANTGELFF
TGCGCCAGCAGCTTGGGGGGAGCGAACACCGGGGAGCTGTTTTTT
>many|TRBJ2-2|.|TRBV18
CASSPGVRTGELFF
TGTGCCAGCTCACCAGGGGTTCGCACCGGGGAGCTGTTTTTT
>many|TRBJ2-3|.|TRBV29-1
CSGVAGGMTDTQYF
TGCAGCGGCGTCGCTGGGGGGATGACAGATACGCAGTATTTT
>.|TRBJ2-3|TRBD2|TRBV5-1
CASSLARSGGASGTDTQYF
TGCGCCAGCAGCTTGGCCCGGAGCGGGGGGGCGTCAGGCACAGATACGCAGTATTTT
>many|TRBJ2-3|TRBD2|TRBV29-1
CSVGTSGVDTQYF
TGCAGCGTTGGGACTAGCGGGGTTGATACGCAGTATTTT
>many|TRBJ2-2|TRBD1|TRBV12-3/TRBV12-4
CASSGRTGGRTGELFF
TGTGCCAGCAGTGGGAGGACAGGGGGCCGGACCGGGGAGCTGTTTTTT
>many|TRBJ1-6|.|TRBV2
CARRTYNSPLHF
TGTGCCAGACGTACCTATAATTCACCCCTCCACTTT
>many|TRBJ1-5|.|TRBV19
CASSAPNQPQHF
TGTGCCAGTAGTGCACCGAATCAGCCCCAGCATTTT
>many|TRBJ2-1|TRBD1|TRBV20-1
CSARPGQGNNEQFF
TGCAGTGCTAGACCGGGACAGGGAAACAATGAGCAGTTCTTC
>many|TRBJ2-3|.|TRBV12-3/TRBV12-4
CASSLPHGADTQYF
TGTGCCAGCAGTTTACCCCACGGGGCAGATACGCAGTATTTT
>many|TRBJ2-2|.|TRBV4-1
CASSPRGGLNTGELFF
TGCGCCAGCAGCCCAAGAGGGGGGTTGAACACCGGGGAGCTGTTTTTT
>few|TRBJ2-7|.|TRBV6-1
CATSGAGRFYEQYF
TGTGCCACCTCAGGAGCCGGGCGTTTTTACGAGCAGTACTTC
>few|TRBJ2-2|.|TRBV29-1
CSVDMGMNTGELFF
TGCAGCGTGGATATGGGGATGAACACCGGGGAGCTGTTTTTT
>many|TRBJ1-4|.|TRBV2
CAISRGFNEKLFF
TGTGCCATTTCCCGGGGCTTTAATGAAAAACTGTTTTTT
>many|TRBJ2-3|TRBD1|TRBV29-1
CSVVPTGARTQYF
TGCAGCGTTGTCCCCACAGGGGCACGTACGCAGTATTTT
>many|TRBJ2-3|.|TRBV7-8
CASSPLRVGAGTQYF
TGTGCCAGCAGCCCCCTAAGGGTTGGGGCAGGTACGCAGTATTTT
>.|TRBJ2-5|.|TRBV2
CASSEWQETQYF
TGTGCCAGCAGTGAATGGCAAGAGACCCAGTACTTC
>many|TRBJ1-1|.|TRBV29-1
CSVVGIFMNTEAFF
TGCAGCGTTGTGGGGATTTTCATGAACACTGAAGCTTTCTTT
>many|TRBJ2-7|TRBD1|TRBV5-1
CASRGDRESYEQYF
TGCGCCAGCAGGGGGGACAGGGAGTCCTACGAGCAGTACTTC
>many|TRBJ2-1|.|TRBV18
CASSPQSSYNEQFF
TGTGCCAGCTCACCCCAGAGCTCCTACAATGAGCAGTTCTTC
>.|TRBJ1-5|.|TRBV6-6
CVSSRTGDSNQPQHF
TGCGTCAGCAGCAGAACTGGGGATAGCAATCAGCCCCAGCATTTT
>many|TRBJ2-3|.|TRBV7-3
CASSQQSSTDTQYF
TGTGCCAGCAGCCAACAGTCTAGCACAGATACGCAGTATTTT
>many|TRBJ2-7|.|TRBV5-4
CASSLFQGSYEQYF
TGTGCCAGCAGCTTGTTTCAGGGCTCCTACGAGCAGTACTTC
>many|TRBJ2-3|TRBD2|TRBV27
CASSPLRLAGLTDTQYF
TGTGCCAGCAGTCCCTTGAGACTAGCGGGGCTCACAGATACGCAGTATTTT
>few|TRBJ2-2|TRBD1|TRBV5-4
CASSLDRGQNTGELFF
TGTGCCAGCAGCTTGGACAGGGGGCAAAACACCGGGGAGCTGTTTTTT
>many|TRBJ2-3|.|TRBV20-1
CSARDPRGGTDTQYF
TGCAGTGCTAGAGATCCCAGGGGAGGCACAGATACGCAGTATTTT
>.|TRBJ2-5|.|TRBV12-3/TRBV12-4
CASSLARGQETQYF
TGTGCCAGCAGTTTAGCCAGGGGCCAAGAGACCCAGTACTTC
>few|TRBJ1-4|TRBD1|TRBV7-6
CASSTGQGTGNEKLFF
TGTGCCAGCAGCACCGGACAGGGTACGGGTAATGAAAAACTGTTTTTT
>many|TRBJ1-5|TRBD1|TRBV5-5
CASSPVGTDYSNQPQHF
TGTGCCAGCAGCCCTGTCGGGACAGACTATAGCAATCAGCCCCAGCATTTT
>medium-sized|TRBJ2-1|TRBD2|TRBV7-2
CASSLGSRSGTKQFF
TGTGCCAGCAGCCTAGGAAGTCGGTCCGGGACTAAGCAGTTCTTC
>many|TRBJ2-5|TRBD1|TRBV5-4
CASSLGTAQETQYF
TGTGCCAGCAGTCTCGGGACAGCGCAAGAGACCCAGTACTTC
>many|TRBJ2-3|.|TRBV5-1
CASSLRQDRDTQYF
TGCGCCAGCAGCTTGAGGCAGGACAGAGATACGCAGTATTTT
>.|TRBJ2-1|TRBD2|TRBV2
CASSEAGVNEQFF
TGTGCCAGCAGTGAGGCGGGAGTGAATGAGCAGTTCTTC